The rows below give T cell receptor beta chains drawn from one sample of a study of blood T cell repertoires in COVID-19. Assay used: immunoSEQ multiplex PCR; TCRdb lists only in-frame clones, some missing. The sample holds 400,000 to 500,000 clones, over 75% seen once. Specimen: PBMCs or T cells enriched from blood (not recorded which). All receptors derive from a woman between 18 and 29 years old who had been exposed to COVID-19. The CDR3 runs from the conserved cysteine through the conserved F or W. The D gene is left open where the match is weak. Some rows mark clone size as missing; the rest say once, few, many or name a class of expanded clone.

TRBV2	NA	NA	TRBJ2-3	CASSGVEGERPQYF	TGTGCCAGCAGTGGGGTTGAGGGCGAGCGACCGCAGTATTTT
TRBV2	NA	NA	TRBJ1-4	CASSGETNEKLFF	TGTGCCAGCAGTGGGGAGACTAATGAAAAACTGTTTTTT
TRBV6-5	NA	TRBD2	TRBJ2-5	CASSPKAGGQETQYF	TGTGCCAGCAGTCCAAAAGCGGGAGGGCAAGAGACCCAGTACTTC
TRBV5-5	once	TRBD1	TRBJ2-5	CASSPGTGAGETQYF	TGTGCCAGCAGCCCCGGGACAGGGGCTGGAGAGACCCAGTACTTC
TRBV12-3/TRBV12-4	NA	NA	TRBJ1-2	CASRYRAAGGYTF	TGTGCCAGCAGATACCGGGCCGCGGGAGGCTACACCTTC
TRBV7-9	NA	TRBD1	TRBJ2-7	CASSLGRDRVHEQYF	TGTGCCAGCAGCTTGGGAAGGGACAGGGTCCACGAGCAGTACTTC
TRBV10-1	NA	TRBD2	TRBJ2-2	CASSESLAGAGELFF	TGCGCCAGCAGTGAGTCACTAGCGGGAGCCGGGGAGCTGTTTTTT
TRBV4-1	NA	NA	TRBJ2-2	CASSQVEGVVNTGELFF	TGCGCCAGCAGCCAAGTCGAAGGAGTGGTTAACACCGGGGAGCTGTTTTTT
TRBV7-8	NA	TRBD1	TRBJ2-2	CASSVDRAAGELFF	TGTGCCAGCAGCGTGGACAGGGCGGCCGGGGAGCTGTTTTTT
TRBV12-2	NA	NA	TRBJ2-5	CASRFCEGDNQETQYF	TGTGCAAGTCGCTTTTGTGAGGGGGACAACCAAGAGACCCAGTACTTC
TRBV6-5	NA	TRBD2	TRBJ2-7	CASTRGGGAYEQYF	TGTGCCAGCACCCGGGGGGGAGGGGCCTACGAGCAGTACTTC
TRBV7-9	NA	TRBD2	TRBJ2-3	CASSLSGVRADTQYF	TGTGCCAGCAGCCTTAGCGGGGTAAGGGCAGATACGCAGTATTTT
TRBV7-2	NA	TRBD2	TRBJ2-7	CASSLSGGEYYEQYF	TGTGCCAGCAGCTTATCGGGGGGGGAATACTACGAGCAGTACTTC
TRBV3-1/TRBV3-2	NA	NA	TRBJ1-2	CASSQNTLNYGYTF	TGTGCCAGCAGCCAGAACACCCTTAACTATGGCTACACCTTC
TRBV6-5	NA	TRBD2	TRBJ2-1	CASIPSGSSYNEQFF	TGTGCCAGCATCCCGAGCGGGAGCTCCTACAATGAGCAGTTCTTC
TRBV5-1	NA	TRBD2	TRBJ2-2	CASSLGTSGPTGELFF	TGCGCCAGCAGCTTGGGGACTAGCGGACCTACCGGGGAGCTGTTTTTT
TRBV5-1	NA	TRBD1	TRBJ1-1	CASSTGQGFTEAFF	TGCGCCAGCAGCACGGGACAGGGGTTCACTGAAGCTTTCTTT
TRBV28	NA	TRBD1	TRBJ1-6	CASSDGQGYNSPLHF	TGTGCCAGCAGTGACGGACAGGGCTATAATTCACCCCTCCACTTT
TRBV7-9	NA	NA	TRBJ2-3	CASSLVSGVTDTQYF	TGTGCCAGCAGCTTAGTCTCAGGGGTGACAGATACGCAGTATTTT
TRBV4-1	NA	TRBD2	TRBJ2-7	CASSPLGLAGAEQYF	TGCGCCAGCAGCCCCCTGGGACTAGCGGGAGCCGAGCAGTACTTC
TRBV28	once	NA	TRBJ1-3	CASRTQGAGNTIYF	TGTGCCAGCAGAACACAGGGAGCTGGAAACACCATATATTTT
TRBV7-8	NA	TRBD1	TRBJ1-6	CASSLTGDSPLHF	TGTGCCAGCAGCCTGACAGGGGATTCACCCCTCCACTTT
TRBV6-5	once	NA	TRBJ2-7	CAIQYRRGSSYEQYF	TGTGCCATCCAGTACAGACGGGGGAGCTCCTACGAGCAGTACTTC
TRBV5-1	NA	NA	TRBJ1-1	CASSSPASPAMNTEAFF	TGCGCCAGCAGCTCGCCCGCATCCCCAGCGATGAACACTGAAGCTTTCTTT
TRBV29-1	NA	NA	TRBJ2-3	CSAGSSSTDTQYF	TGCAGCGCGGGGAGTTCTAGCACAGATACGCAGTATTTT
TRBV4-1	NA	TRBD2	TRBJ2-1	CASSQEREPYNEQFF	TGCGCCAGCAGCCAAGAGCGGGAGCCCTACAATGAGCAGTTCTTC
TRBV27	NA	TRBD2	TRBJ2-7	CASSLGLAGSSYEQYF	TGTGCCAGCAGTCTTGGACTAGCGGGAAGCTCCTACGAGCAGTACTTC
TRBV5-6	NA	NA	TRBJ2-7	CASTYLPMVYEQYF	TGTGCCAGCACCTATTTACCGATGGTCTACGAGCAGTACTTC
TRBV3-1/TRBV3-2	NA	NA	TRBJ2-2	CASSQDFISAGANTGELFF	TGTGCCAGCAGCCAAGATTTTATTTCGGCGGGGGCTAACACCGGGGAGCTGTTTTTT
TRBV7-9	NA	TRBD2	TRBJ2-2	CASSPGLATTGELFF	TGTGCCAGCAGCCCGGGACTAGCCACCACCGGGGAGCTGTTTTTT
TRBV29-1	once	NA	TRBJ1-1	CSVEVARGMNTEAFF	TGCAGCGTTGAAGTGGCGAGGGGGATGAACACTGAAGCTTTCTTT
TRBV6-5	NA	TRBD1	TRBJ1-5	CASSRDRANQPQHF	TGTGCCAGCAGCCGAGACAGGGCCAATCAGCCCCAGCATTTT
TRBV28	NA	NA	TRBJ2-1	CASRRANSYNEQFF	TGTGCCAGCCGCAGGGCAAACTCCTACAATGAGCAGTTCTTC
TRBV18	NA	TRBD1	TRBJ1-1	CASFPGTGPNTEAFF	TGTGCCAGCTTTCCCGGGACAGGTCCGAACACTGAAGCTTTCTTT
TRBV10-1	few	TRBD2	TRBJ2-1	CASGGGLAGGPSYNEQFF	TGCGCCAGCGGAGGGGGGCTAGCGGGAGGTCCCTCCTACAATGAGCAGTTCTTC
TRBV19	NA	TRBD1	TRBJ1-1	CASNRLDRDSTEAFF	TGTGCCAGTAACCGCCTCGACAGGGACTCGACTGAAGCTTTCTTT
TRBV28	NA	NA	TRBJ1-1	CASSLPGGTEAFF	TGTGCCAGCAGTTTACCGGGGGGCACTGAAGCTTTCTTT
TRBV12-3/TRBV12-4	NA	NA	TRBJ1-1	CASSFSRTEAFF	TGTGCCAGCAGTTTCTCCAGGACTGAAGCTTTCTTT
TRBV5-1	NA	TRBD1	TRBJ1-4	CASSKLSGGRYEKLFF	TGCGCCAGCAGCAAACTTTCAGGGGGCCGTTATGAAAAACTGTTTTTT
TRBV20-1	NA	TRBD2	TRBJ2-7	CSASSGVYLYEQYF	TGCAGTGCTAGTAGCGGGGTATACTTATACGAGCAGTACTTC
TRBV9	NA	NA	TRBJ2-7	CASSRDSYEQYF	TGTGCCAGCAGCCGTGACAGTTACGAGCAGTACTTC
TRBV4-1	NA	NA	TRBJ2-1	CASSKRTLVGGGLNEQFF	TGCGCCAGCAGCAAACGGACCCTCGTGGGGGGGGGCCTCAATGAGCAGTTCTTC
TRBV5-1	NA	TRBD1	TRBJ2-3	CASSWGTGAGSTDTQYF	TGCGCCAGCAGCTGGGGGACAGGGGCGGGTAGCACAGATACGCAGTATTTT
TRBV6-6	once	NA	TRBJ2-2	CASSYLTGTGELFF	TGTGCCAGCAGTTACCTCACAGGGACCGGGGAGCTGTTTTTT
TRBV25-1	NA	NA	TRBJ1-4	CASSGGSGEKLFF	TGTGCCAGCAGTGGGGGCAGCGGGGAAAAACTGTTTTTT
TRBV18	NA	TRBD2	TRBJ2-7	CASSPKTSGEPYEQYF	TGTGCCAGCTCACCAAAGACTAGCGGGGAGCCCTACGAGCAGTACTTC
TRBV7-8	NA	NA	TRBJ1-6	CASSPDINSPLHF	TGTGCCAGCAGCCCAGACATCAATTCACCCCTCCACTTT
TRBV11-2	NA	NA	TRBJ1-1	CASSFGKSNTEAFF	TGTGCCAGCAGCTTCGGGAAGTCGAACACTGAAGCTTTCTTT
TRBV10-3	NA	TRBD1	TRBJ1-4	CAIQQGAYEKLFF	TGTGCCATCCAACAGGGGGCTTATGAAAAACTGTTTTTT
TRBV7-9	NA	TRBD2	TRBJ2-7	CASSAPGTSAYEQYF	TGTGCCAGCAGCGCTCCCGGGACTAGCGCGTACGAGCAGTACTTC
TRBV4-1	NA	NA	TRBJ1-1	CASSQAMGARAEAFF	TGCGCCAGCAGCCAAGCCATGGGGGCGCGTGCTGAAGCTTTCTTT
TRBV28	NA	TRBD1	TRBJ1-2	CASKTGGVYGYTF	TGTGCCAGCAAGACAGGGGGGGTGTATGGCTACACCTTC
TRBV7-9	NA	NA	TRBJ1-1	CASSGTGGDAFF	TGTGCCAGCTCAGGGACGGGGGGCGATGCTTTCTTT
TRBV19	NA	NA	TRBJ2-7	CASSVGQSYEQYF	TGTGCCAGTAGTGTCGGACAGTCCTACGAGCAGTACTTC
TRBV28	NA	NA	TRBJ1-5	CASVVGAGYQPQHF	TGTGCCAGCGTCGTAGGGGCAGGGTATCAGCCCCAGCATTTT
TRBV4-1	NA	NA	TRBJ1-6	CASSQERGGSSPLHF	TGCGCCAGCAGCCAAGAAAGGGGAGGGAGTTCACCCCTCCACTTT
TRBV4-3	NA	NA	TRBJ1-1	CASSQDLGGLMNTEAFF	TGCGCCAGCAGCCAAGATTTAGGAGGCTTGATGAACACTGAAGCTTTCTTT